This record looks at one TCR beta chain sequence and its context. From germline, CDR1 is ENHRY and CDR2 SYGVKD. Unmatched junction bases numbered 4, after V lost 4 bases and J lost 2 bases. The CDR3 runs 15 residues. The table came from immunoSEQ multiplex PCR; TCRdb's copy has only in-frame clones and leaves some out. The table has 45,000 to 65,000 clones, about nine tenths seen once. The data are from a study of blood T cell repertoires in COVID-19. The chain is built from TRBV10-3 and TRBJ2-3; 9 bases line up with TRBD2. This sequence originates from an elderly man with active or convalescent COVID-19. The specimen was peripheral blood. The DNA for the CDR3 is TGTGCCATCAGTGTGACTAGCGGCTACACAGATACGCAGTATTTT. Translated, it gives CAISVTSGYTDTQYF.